These T cell receptor beta chains were read from a single sample in a study of Ad26.COV2.S vaccination and SARS-CoV-2 variants. TCRdb keeps only in-frame clones here, not all; method: immunoSEQ multiplex PCR. The sample shows about 680,000 clones, about 89% of them seen only once. The sequencing here drew on peripheral blood, taken in a trial of Ad26.COV2.S vaccine versus placebo. The receptors shown here come from a person between 18 and 60 years old who received the Ad26.COV2.S COVID-19 vaccine or a placebo. Both conserved end residues are part of each CDR3.

TRBV18	13	TRBJ1-5	CASSPTPGEPQHF
TRBV7-9	15	TRBJ2-3	CASSSSGGSTDTQYF
TRBV5-1	14	TRBJ1-2	CASKLGQGATGYTF
TRBV5-1	16	TRBJ2-1	CASSFSGTPNYNEQFF
TRBV27	15	TRBJ2-1	CASSFAGRSYNEQFF
TRBV6-2/TRBV6-3	13	TRBJ2-5	CASSYQGPETQYF
TRBV4-3	17	TRBJ2-3	CASSQGGASGATDTQYF
TRBV24-1	16	TRBJ2-5	CATSDLKDSIQETQYF
TRBV19	14	TRBJ1-2	CASSPWTGAYGYTF
TRBV6-6	16	TRBJ2-7	CASSYPRTGSSYEQYF
TRBV3-1/TRBV3-2	14	TRBJ1-1	CASSQDLRDTEAFF
TRBV7-3	16	TRBJ2-3	CASSPHMQFDTDTQYF
TRBV29-1	13	TRBJ1-2	CSGLLGQGVGYTF
TRBV27	13	TRBJ2-7	CASLRRGTYEQYF
TRBV30	15	TRBJ2-1	CAWALGLAGGNEQFF
TRBV25-1	15	TRBJ1-5	CASSESTGGNQPQHF
TRBV2	14	TRBJ2-1	CASSRGSAYNEQFF
TRBV20-1	16	TRBJ2-6	CSASLAGASGANVLTF
TRBV7-9	12	TRBJ2-3	CASSFPRGTQYF
TRBV24-1	14	TRBJ2-7	CATTAGEEPYEQYF
TRBV30	14	TRBJ2-3	CASNSGGATDTQYF
TRBV3-1/TRBV3-2	15	TRBJ1-6	CASSQDWGGNSPLHF
TRBV19	16	TRBJ1-1	CASRGTGWVMNTEAFF
TRBV21-1	15	TRBJ2-5	CASSKMGQIEETQYF
TRBV29-1	13	TRBJ2-7	CSAGGGVAYEQYF
TRBV2	13	TRBJ2-5	CASSLRGQETQYF
TRBV7-9	13	TRBJ2-5	CASSTSGEETQYF
TRBV5-1	15	TRBJ2-3	CASSSGLAGFDTQYF
TRBV30	11	TRBJ2-5	CASGIQETQYF
TRBV30	16	TRBJ2-7	CAWRSPFGGSAYEQYF
TRBV4-2	17	TRBJ2-3	CASSQAELAGRTDTQYF
TRBV6-2/TRBV6-3	17	TRBJ1-1	CASSQAPLGRGRTEAFF
TRBV7-2	14	TRBJ1-1	CASSSTGVATEAFF
TRBV18	15	TRBJ1-6	CASSRTGGTNSPLHF
TRBV2	15	TRBJ2-1	CASSLLAGAYNEQFF
TRBV12-3/TRBV12-4	12	TRBJ1-2	CASREQGYGYTF
TRBV29-1	12	TRBJ2-2	CSVEIVTGELFF